This T cell receptor (beta chain) was profiled in a study of graft-versus-host responses after intestinal transplantation. Sequencing used immunoSEQ multiplex PCR; TCRdb keeps in-frame clones, though not all of them. Found here are tens of thousands of clones, approximately 96% of them singletons; the top ten hold around 0.25%. As for this clone: What it recognizes is unknown.

Regarding the study as a whole: Some patients had graft-donor T cell macrochimerism. In their allografts, the ratios of graft-versus-host to host-versus-graft T cell clones were high.

V was trimmed by 4 bases and J by 2 bases, leaving 12 bases between them. This CDR3 comprises 14 residues. Germline V gives CDR1 GTSNPN, CDR2 SVGIG (reference sequence). The chain carries TRBV30 and TRBJ1-3; the D is unclear. The starting material was unstimulated CD8+ T cells sorted from spleen or lymph node cells, obtained before transplant. This receptor was identified in a human donor who was the organ donor for an intestinal transplant. CDR3 protein: CAWMEGQAGNTIYF. The CDR3 DNA reads TGTGCCTGGATGGAAGGGCAGGCTGGAAACACCATATATTTT.